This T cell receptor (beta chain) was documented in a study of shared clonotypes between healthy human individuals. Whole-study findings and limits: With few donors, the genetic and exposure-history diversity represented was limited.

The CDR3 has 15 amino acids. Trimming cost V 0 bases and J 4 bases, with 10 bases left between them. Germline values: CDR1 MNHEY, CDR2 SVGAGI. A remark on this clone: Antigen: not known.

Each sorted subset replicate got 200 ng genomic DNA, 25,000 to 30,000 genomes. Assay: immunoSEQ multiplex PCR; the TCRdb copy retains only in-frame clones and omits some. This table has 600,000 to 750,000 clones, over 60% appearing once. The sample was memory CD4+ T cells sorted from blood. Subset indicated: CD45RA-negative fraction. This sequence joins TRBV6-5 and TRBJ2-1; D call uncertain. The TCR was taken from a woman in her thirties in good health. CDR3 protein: CASSYSKVQYNEQFF. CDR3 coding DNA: TGTGCCAGCAGTTACTCGAAGGTTCAATACAATGAGCAGTTCTTC.